This entry concerns a single T cell receptor beta chain. The data stem from a study of blood T cell repertoires in COVID-19. Germline lookup yields CDR1 LNHNV and CDR2 YYDKDF (reference sequence). V dropped 5 bases and J dropped 0; count of bases not matched to a gene: 4. The CDR3 runs to 14 residues. Generated by immunoSEQ multiplex PCR, the TCRdb table keeps only in-frame clones and is missing some. Among roughly 50,000 clones listed, about 86% were seen once. This TCR derives from a woman at least 80 years old with acute or convalescent COVID-19. This chain joins TRBV15 and TRBJ2-7; 7 nucleotides line up with TRBD1. Sequences were obtained from peripheral blood. The CDR3 DNA reads TGTGCCACCAGCCGGGACAGCCGCTCCTACGAGCAGTACTTC. As protein: CATSRDSRSYEQYF.